This T cell receptor (beta chain) was identified in a study of PD-L1 blockade in urothelial cancer (dated by TCRdb to 2016 to 2017). In terms of the full investigation: Therapy was started in 2014 for all patients, and atezolizumab 1,200 mg was administered intravenously every 3 weeks. About 90% of the 29 patients were identified as males with urothelial cancer of bladder origin, and a prior smoking history was reported by 18 of 29 patients. Patients had an ECOG performance status of 0 or 1 and had received between 0 and 3 prior chemotherapy regimens. Blood samples were analyzed at two time points: 3 weeks after treatment start (second dose) and 6 weeks after treatment start. Blood samples gave a median of 141,255 T cells and approximately 80,000 unique TCRs, with a median clonality of approximately 0.08. The study, an exploratory multi-omic analysis, examined somatic, immune and clinical correlates of response to PD-L1 blockade with atezolizumab in urothelial cancer. Pretreatment tumor samples, along with matched peripheral blood collected serially before and after atezolizumab treatment, underwent TCR sequencing. Progression-free survival longer than 6 months counted as durable clinical benefit, and TCR features were additionally tested against both progression-free and overall survival. In the same patients who had TCR sequencing, pretreatment tumors also underwent whole exome sequencing and RNA sequencing. Durable clinical benefit was achieved by nine patients and was not achieved by 20 patients. Some 30 patients had pretreatment blood TCR-seq, some 24 had at least one posttreatment blood collection, and some 24 had tumor TCR-seq. Findings and caveats that apply to the study as a whole: A pretreatment peripheral blood TCR clonality below the median was linked to improved progression-free and overall survival. Because of the small sample size (n ≈ 31) and the many exploratory analyses performed, the results are intended to be regarded as hypothesis-generating. Greater expansion of tumor-associated TCR clones in peripheral blood 3 weeks after the start of treatment was observed in patients with durable benefit (n of about 20, p = 0.022).

V and J are truncated by 7 bases and 8 bases respectively, leaving an intervening sequence of 26 bases. The cysteine opens and the phenylalanine closes a CDR3 of 16 amino acids. Left in the record is the CDR3 DNA by itself, 48 bases read in frame from the first base. CDR1 is given as MDHEN and CDR2 as SYDVKM, both from the germline V gene. This clone appeared once. No cognate antigen has been identified for it. Base qualities are not provided; no much larger clone lies one nucleotide away. Synthetic TCR analog templates were spiked into each PCR to estimate absolute template abundance from read counts. Using the immunoSEQ assay, TCRbeta CDR3 regions were amplified from genomic DNA with bias-controlled V and J gene primers. Rearranged TCRbeta segments were sequenced at approximately 20X coverage. In the original analysis: Clustering was used to correct sequencing errors, and CDR3s were annotated against IMGT to assign V, D and J genes. Downstream analyses used only productive TCRbeta rearrangements and left out out-of-frame or stop-codon sequences. To compute clonality, Shannon entropy was normalized by the log of the number of unique productive sequences and then subtracted from one. Fisher's exact test with Benjamini-Hochberg correction, at a threshold of adjusted p below 0.01, was used to find clones that differed between time points or between blood and tumor. TCRdb stores this immuneACCESS table with in-frame sequences only. Part of the clones is absent; in the studies checked, under half of the shortfall reflects unresolved V genes, and no reason is known for the rest. V and J calls and clone size come straight from that table; D and trimming were deduced from the DNA. This sample lists 60,000 to 65,000 clones; approximately 81% were detected once. Of the sample, 2.5% to 4% falls within the top ten clones.

According to the study, the label for this sample's time point signals: pretreatment peripheral blood. The cohort included some 30 patients with locally advanced or metastatic urothelial carcinoma who were treated at Memorial Sloan Kettering on a trial protocol. Peripheral blood mononuclear cells were collected pretreatment and during treatment, with between 1 and 8 total time points obtained per patient. The Qiagen DNeasy Blood extraction kit was used to purify genomic DNA from total PBMCs and tumor samples. PBMCs were collected pretreatment and during treatment and were isolated and stored as previously described.

Sequenced material: PBMCs, taken around atezolizumab (anti-PD-L1) treatment. This sequence uses TRBV28 and TRBJ1-2; a weak D assignment points to TRBD1 (5 bases agree). The sequence was collected from a man in his 70s with urothelial cancer. The DNA sequence follows: TGTGCCAGCACTTTGCCCTCGGGGGTTGAGGCGCGGGGCTACACCTTC. Its product reads: CASTLPSGVEARGYTF.